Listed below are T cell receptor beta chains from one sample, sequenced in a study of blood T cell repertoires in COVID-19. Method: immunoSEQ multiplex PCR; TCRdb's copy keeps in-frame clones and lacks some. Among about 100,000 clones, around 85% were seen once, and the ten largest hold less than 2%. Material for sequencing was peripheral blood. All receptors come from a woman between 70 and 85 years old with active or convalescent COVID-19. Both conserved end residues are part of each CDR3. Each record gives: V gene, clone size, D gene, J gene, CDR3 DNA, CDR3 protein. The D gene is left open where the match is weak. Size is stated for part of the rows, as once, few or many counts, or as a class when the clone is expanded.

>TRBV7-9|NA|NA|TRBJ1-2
TGTGCCAGCAGCACTAGCCCGACAGCTAACTATGGCTACACCTTC
CASSTSPTANYGYTF
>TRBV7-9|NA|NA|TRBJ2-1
TGTGCCAGCACCCGAACCCCGGTGGTTGAGCAGTTCTTC
CASTRTPVVEQFF
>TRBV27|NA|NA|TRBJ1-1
TGTGCCAGCACACCCAGCGGAGGGACTGAAGCTTTCTTT
CASTPSGGTEAFF
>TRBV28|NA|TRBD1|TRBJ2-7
TGTGCCAGCAGTGATCCGGGACAGGGTGATAAGGAGTACTTC
CASSDPGQGDKEYF
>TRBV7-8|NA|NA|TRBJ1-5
TGTGCCAGCAGCTTGGAGGACAGACAGCCCCAGCATTTT
CASSLEDRQPQHF
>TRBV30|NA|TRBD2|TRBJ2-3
TGTGCCTGGAGCTTGGGCGGGGGGTATAGCACAGATACGCAGTATTTT
CAWSLGGGYSTDTQYF
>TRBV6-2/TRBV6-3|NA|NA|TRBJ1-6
TGTGCCAGCAGCCTTCGTCCAGGGGAATCACCCCTCCACTTT
CASSLRPGESPLHF
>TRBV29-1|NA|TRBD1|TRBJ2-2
TGCAGCGTTGAAGACCGACAGGGGGGTAGGGAGCTGTTTTTT
CSVEDRQGGRELFF
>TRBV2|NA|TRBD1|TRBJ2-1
TGTGCCAGCAGTCCCCCCGGGACAGGGGGCCATGAGCAGTTCTTC
CASSPPGTGGHEQFF
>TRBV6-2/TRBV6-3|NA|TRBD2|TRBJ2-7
TGTGCCAGCAGTTACAGTACCGGGACTACCTACGAGCAGTACTTC
CASSYSTGTTYEQYF
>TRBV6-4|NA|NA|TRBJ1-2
TGTGCCAGCAGTGAAGGCAGGGGAGGCTACACCTTC
CASSEGRGGYTF
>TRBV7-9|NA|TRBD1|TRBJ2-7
TGTGCCAGCAGCCCCCTTCACCCGGGACAGTTATACTTC
CASSPLHPGQLYF
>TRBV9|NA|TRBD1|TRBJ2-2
TGTGCCAGCAGCCCCCGGACAGGGCCGCCCGGGGAGCTGTTTTTT
CASSPRTGPPGELFF
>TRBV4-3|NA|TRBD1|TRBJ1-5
TGCGCCAGCAGCCTAGGACAGGGGGCTAATCAGCCCCAGCATTTT
CASSLGQGANQPQHF
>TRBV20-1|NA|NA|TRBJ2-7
TGCAGTGCTCTAGTATCCTACGAGCAGTACTTC
CSALVSYEQYF
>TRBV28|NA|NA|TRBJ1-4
TGTGCCAGCAGCTCAGTGAATGAAAAACTGTTTTTT
CASSSVNEKLFF
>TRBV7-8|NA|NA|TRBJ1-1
TGTGCCAGCAGCTTAGGACAGGCGGCGGGAGGTGCTTTCTTT
CASSLGQAAGGAFF
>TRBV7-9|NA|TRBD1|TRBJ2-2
TGTGCCAGCCGGGACAGGAACACCGGGGAGCTGTTTTTT
CASRDRNTGELFF
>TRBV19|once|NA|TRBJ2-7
TGTGCCAGTAGCCTAGAGGCCGGGACACGCAACGAGCAGTACTTC
CASSLEAGTRNEQYF